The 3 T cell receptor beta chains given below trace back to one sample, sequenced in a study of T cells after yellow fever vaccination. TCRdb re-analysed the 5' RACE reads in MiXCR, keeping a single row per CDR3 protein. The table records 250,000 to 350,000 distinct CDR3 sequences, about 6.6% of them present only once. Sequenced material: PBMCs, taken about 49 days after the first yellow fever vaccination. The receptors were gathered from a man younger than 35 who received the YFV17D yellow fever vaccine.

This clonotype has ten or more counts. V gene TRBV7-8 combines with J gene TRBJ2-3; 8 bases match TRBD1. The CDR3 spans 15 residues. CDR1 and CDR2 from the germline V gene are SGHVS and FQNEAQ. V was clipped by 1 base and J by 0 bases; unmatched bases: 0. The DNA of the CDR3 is TGTGCCAGCAGCTTAGACAGGGGGAGCACAGATACGCAGTATTTT. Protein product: CASSLDRGSTDTQYF.

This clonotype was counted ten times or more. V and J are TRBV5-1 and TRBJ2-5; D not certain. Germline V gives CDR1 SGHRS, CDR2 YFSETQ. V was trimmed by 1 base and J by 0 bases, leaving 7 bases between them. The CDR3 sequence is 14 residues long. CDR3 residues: CASSLLPDQETQYF. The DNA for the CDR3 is TGCGCCAGCAGCTTGTTACCGGACCAAGAGACCCAGTACTTC.

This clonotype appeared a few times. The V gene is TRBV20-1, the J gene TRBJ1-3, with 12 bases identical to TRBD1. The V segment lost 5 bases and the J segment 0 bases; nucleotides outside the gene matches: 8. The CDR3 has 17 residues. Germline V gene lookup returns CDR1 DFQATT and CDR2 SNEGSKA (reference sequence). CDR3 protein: CSASGTGGHSSGNTIYF. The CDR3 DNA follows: TGCAGTGCTTCCGGGACAGGGGGCCATAGCTCTGGAAACACCATATATTTT.